Sequencing of this T cell receptor beta chain was carried out in a study of blood T cell repertoires in COVID-19. In the study overall: The United States, Italy and Spain were the sources of the acute and convalescent COVID-19 samples.

The CDR3 is 15 residues long. Per germline, CDR1 KGHDR and CDR2 SFDVKD. Generated by immunoSEQ multiplex PCR, the TCRdb table keeps only in-frame clones and is missing some. The table shows approximately 94,000 clones, with approximately 90% occurring only once. As for this clone: One end of the junction varies from germline; a read error may be responsible.

The rearrangement joins TRBV24-1 to TRBJ2-1; 9 bases are a match to TRBD2. The sequence derives from a man aged 50 to 59 with active COVID-19. The sequencing sample was made of peripheral blood. As DNA, the CDR3 is TGTGCCACCAGTGCGGGATTGGCTAGCGGGAATGTGCAGTTCTTC. It encodes CATSAGLASGNVQFF.